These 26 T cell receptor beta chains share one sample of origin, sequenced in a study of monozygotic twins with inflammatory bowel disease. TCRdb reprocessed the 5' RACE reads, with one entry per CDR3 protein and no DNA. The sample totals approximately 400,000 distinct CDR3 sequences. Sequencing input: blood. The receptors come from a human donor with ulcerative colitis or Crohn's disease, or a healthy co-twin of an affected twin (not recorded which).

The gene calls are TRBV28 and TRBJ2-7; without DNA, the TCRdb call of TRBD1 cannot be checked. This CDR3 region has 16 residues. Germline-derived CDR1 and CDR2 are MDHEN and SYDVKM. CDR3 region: CASRTDRGRSYREQYF.

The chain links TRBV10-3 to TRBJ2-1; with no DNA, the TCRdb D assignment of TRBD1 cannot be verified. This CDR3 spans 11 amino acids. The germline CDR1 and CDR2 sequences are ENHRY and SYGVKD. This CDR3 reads CAISGINEQFF.

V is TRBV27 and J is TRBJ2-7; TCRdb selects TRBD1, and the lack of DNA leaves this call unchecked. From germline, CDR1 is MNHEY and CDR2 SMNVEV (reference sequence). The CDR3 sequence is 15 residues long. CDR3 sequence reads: CASGPGSRGFYEQYF.

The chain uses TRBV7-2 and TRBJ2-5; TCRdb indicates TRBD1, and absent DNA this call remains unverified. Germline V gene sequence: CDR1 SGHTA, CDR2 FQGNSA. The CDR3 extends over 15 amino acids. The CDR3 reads CASSRSGGPGETQYF. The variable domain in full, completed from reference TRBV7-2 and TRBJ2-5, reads GAGVSQSPSNKVTEKGKDVELRCDPISGHTALYWYRQSLGQGLEFLIYFQGNSAPDKSGLPSDRFSAERTGGSVSTLTIQRTQQEDSAVYLCASSRSGGPGETQYFGPGTRLLVL.

CDR3 sequence reads: CASTHLAGVAYEQYF. The chain carries TRBV9 and TRBJ2-7; TCRdb returns TRBD2, unconfirmable since there is no DNA. Germline V lookup: CDR1 SGDLS, CDR2 YYNGEE. The CDR3 is 15 residues long.

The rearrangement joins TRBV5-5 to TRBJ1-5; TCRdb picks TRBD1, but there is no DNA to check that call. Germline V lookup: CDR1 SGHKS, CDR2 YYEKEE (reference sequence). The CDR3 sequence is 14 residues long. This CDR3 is CASSSSGANQPQHF.

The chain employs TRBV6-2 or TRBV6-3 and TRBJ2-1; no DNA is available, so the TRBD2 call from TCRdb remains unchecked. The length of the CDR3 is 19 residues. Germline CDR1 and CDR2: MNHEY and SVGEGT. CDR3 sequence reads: CASSYAVRLGLAGGHEQFF.

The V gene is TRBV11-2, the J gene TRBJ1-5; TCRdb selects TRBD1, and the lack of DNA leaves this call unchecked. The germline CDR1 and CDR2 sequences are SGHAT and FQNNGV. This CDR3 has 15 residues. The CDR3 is CASSGSRTGGQPQHF.

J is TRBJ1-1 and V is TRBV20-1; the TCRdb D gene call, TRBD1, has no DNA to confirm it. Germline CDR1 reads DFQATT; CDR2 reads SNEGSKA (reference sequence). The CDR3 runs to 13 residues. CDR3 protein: CSASGDRGAEAFF.

CDR3 protein: CASSARTSGSSSDTQYF. The chain recombines TRBV9 with TRBJ2-3; the TCRdb call, TRBD2, lacks DNA for checking. The length of the CDR3 is 17 residues. The V gene's germline CDR1 is SGDLS and CDR2 YYNGEE.

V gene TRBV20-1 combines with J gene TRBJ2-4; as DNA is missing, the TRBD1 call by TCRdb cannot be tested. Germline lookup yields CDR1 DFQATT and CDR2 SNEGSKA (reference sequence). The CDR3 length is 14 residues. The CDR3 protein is CSARNPQGENIQYF.

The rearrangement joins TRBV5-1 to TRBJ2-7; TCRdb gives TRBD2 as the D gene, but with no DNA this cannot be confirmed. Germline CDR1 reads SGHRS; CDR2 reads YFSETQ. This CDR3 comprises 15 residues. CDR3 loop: CASSHPGSGRTEQYF.

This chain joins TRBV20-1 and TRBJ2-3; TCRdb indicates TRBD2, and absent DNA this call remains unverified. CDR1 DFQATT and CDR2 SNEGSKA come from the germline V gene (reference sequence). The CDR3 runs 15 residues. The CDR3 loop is CSARRRRGGTDTQYF.

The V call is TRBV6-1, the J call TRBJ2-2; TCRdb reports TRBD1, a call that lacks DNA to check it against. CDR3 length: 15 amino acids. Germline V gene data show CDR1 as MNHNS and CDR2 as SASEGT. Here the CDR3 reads CASANTGPNTGELFF.

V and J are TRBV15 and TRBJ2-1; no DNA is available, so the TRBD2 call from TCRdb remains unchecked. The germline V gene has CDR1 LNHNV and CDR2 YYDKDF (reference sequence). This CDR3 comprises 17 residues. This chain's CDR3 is CATSIRGGARPRFEQFF.

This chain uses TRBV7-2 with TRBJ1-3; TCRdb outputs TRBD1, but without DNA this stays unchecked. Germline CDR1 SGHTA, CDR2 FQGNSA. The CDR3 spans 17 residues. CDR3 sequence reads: CASSSLFDRTSGNTIYF.

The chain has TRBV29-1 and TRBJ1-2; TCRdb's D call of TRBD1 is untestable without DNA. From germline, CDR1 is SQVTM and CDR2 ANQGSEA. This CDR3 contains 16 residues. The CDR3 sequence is CSVEDWGEQRLYGYTF.

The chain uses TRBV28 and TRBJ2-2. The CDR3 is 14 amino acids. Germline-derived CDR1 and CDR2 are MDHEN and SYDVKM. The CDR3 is CASTQQVITGELFF.

CDR3 loop: CASSQDSVDEQFF. The chain joins TRBV5-6 to TRBJ2-1; the TRBD2 assignment by TCRdb is unverifiable without DNA. The CDR3 contains 13 residues. Germline V gene lookup returns CDR1 SGHDT and CDR2 YYEEEE.

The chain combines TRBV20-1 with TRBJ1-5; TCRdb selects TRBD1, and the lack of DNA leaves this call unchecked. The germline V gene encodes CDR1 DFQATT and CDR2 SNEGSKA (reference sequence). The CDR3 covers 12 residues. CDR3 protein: CSAGHFNQPQHF.

The CDR3 spells CSVFGGFYNSPLHF. The V and J genes are TRBV20-1 and TRBJ1-6. CDR3 length: 14 amino acids. Germline CDR1 DFQATT, CDR2 SNEGSKA (reference sequence).

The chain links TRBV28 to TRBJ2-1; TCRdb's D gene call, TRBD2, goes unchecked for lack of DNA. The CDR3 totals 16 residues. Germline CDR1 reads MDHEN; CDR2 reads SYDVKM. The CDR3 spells CASSPIGAGLGDEQFF.

The chain's CDR3 is CASSPPVGVDGYTF. The chain has TRBV7-9 and TRBJ1-2; as DNA is missing, the TRBD1 call by TCRdb cannot be tested. The CDR3 has 14 amino acids. Germline V gene lookup returns CDR1 SEHNR and CDR2 FQNEAQ (reference sequence). Complete variable domain (other parts from reference TRBV7-9 and TRBJ1-2): DTGVSQNPRHKITKRGQNVTFRCDPISEHNRLYWYRQTLGQGPEFLTYFQNEAQLEKSRLLSDRFSAERPKGSFSTLEIQRTEQGDSAMYLCASSPPVGVDGYTFGSGTRLTVV.

The CDR3 protein is CASSLPSGPQHF. The V gene is TRBV18, the J gene TRBJ1-5; TCRdb selects TRBD1, and the lack of DNA leaves this call unchecked. The CDR3 loop spans 12 amino acids. Germline lookup yields CDR1 KGHSH and CDR2 LQKENI.

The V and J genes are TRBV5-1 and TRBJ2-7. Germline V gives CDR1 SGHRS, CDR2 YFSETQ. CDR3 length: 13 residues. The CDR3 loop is CASSLAGINEQYF. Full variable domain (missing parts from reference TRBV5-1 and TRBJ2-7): KAGVTQTPRYLIKTRGQQVTLSCSPISGHRSVSWYQQTPGQGLQFLFEYFSETQRNKGNFPGRFSGRQFSNSRSEMNVSTLELGDSALYLCASSLAGINEQYFGPGTRLTVT.

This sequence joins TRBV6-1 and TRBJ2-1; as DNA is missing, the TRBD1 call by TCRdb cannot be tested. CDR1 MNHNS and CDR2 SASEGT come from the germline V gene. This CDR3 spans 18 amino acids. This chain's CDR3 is CASIGGTGAGLYFNEQFF.